The 32 T cell receptor beta chains in this list originate from one sample, sequenced in a study of control samples from healthy donors and cancer patients. The data were produced by immunoSEQ multiplex PCR, yet TCRdb's version contains in-frame clones alone and is incomplete. The sample lists 150,000 to 200,000 clones, 88% occurring once. The sample consisted of blood. These receptor sequences come from a woman aged 25 to 39 in good health.

In this sample, this clone turned up once. V usage is TRBV24-1 and J usage is TRBJ2-1; TRBD2 matches 14 bases. The CDR3 is made up of 16 amino acids. The germline gives CDR1 KGHDR, CDR2 SFDVKD. V was pared by 8 bases and J by 7 bases, with 9 bases of the junction left unmatched. The DNA of the CDR3 is TGTGCCACCAAAGCCGGGACTAGCGGGAGTGGAAATGAGCAGTTCTTC. It is translated as CATKAGTSGSGNEQFF.

This clone was detected only a few times. The V call is TRBV27, the J call TRBJ2-3; 10 bases agree with TRBD2. The trim removed 5 bases at V and 2 bases at J, leaving 7 bases unmatched. The germline V gene has CDR1 MNHEY and CDR2 SMNVEV (reference sequence). CDR3 length: 16 amino acids. Here the CDR3 DNA reads TGTGCCAGCAGTCCGTGGACTAGCGGCGCCACAGATACGCAGTATTTT. Its protein is CASSPWTSGATDTQYF.

This clone was seen just once. V usage is TRBV19 and J usage is TRBJ2-3, with D tentatively TRBD2 (6 bases). The CDR3 consists of 16 residues. CDR1 is LNHDA, CDR2 SQIVND, per germline (reference sequence). Trimming stripped 5 bases from V and 2 bases from J, with 17 bases between. In DNA form, the CDR3 reads TGTGCCAGTAGTCGAATTCTAGCGCGAGCCACAGATACGCAGTATTTT. Translation gives CASSRILARATDTQYF.

The CDR3 reads CASSQAGGGVKNIQYF. In DNA form, the CDR3 reads TGTGCCAGCAGCCAAGCCGGGGGAGGAGTCAAAAACATTCAGTACTTC. The rearrangement joins TRBV3-1 (or the pseudogene TRBV3-2) to TRBJ2-4, with a possible D match to TRBD2 (6 bases). Trimming shortened V by 1 base and J by 3 bases, and 13 bases separated the two germline ends. Germline V gene lookup returns CDR1 LGHDT and CDR2 YNNKEL (reference sequence). CDR3 length: 16 amino acids.

The chain joins TRBV18 to TRBJ1-5, with 8 nucleotides matching TRBD1. The CDR3 extends over 17 amino acids. Germline V CDR1 and CDR2: KGHSH, LQKENI. Trimming at V came to 2 bases and at J to 6 bases, leaving 12 bases not matched to a gene. CDR3 DNA sequence: TGTGCCAGCTCACCATCCGGTTCAGGGGGCCCCAGTCAGCCCCAGCATTTT. It translates to CASSPSGSGGPSQPQHF.

This sequence joins TRBV5-6 and TRBJ2-7; TRBD1 matches 9 bases. Germline CDR1 SGHDT, CDR2 YYEEEE. CDR3 size: 14 residues. Germline trimming cut 7 bases from V and 6 bases from J; bases unmatched to any gene: 11. The CDR3 region is CASGTGQGSTEQYF. The CDR3 nucleotides read TGTGCCAGCGGAACGGGACAGGGTTCTACCGAGCAGTACTTC.

The rearrangement links TRBV12-5 to TRBJ2-2; D gene unclear. This CDR3 has 14 residues. Germline V CDR1 and CDR2: LGHNT, FRNRAP. V lost 3 bases, J lost 5 bases, and 10 bases lay in between. The CDR3 bases are TGTGCTAGTGGTTTTCTCTCCGGGACCGGGGAGCTGTTTTTT. Its translation: CASGFLSGTGELFF.

The chain is built from TRBV29-1 and TRBJ1-2, with TRBD1 matching over 8 bases. The CDR3 loop spans 11 amino acids. J gave up 7 bases and V 7 bases, and 5 bases lay outside the gene matches. Germline CDR1 and CDR2: SQVTM and ANQGSEA. The CDR3 spells CSAATGVGYTF. In nucleotides, the CDR3 is TGCAGCGCCGCGACAGGGGTTGGCTACACCTTC.

CDR3 amino acids: CASSLGGEANEQFF. The CDR3 DNA follows: TGCGCCAGCAGCTTGGGTGGAGAGGCCAATGAGCAGTTCTTC. The genes are TRBV5-1 and TRBJ2-1; no clear D gene. Germline V CDR1 and CDR2: SGHRS, YFSETQ. Trimming took 0 bases from V and 6 from J, leaving 10 bases between them. This CDR3 has 14 residues.

The chain combines TRBV3-1 (or the pseudogene TRBV3-2) with TRBJ1-1; D gene unclear. Per germline, CDR1 LGHDT and CDR2 YNNKEL (reference sequence). CDR3 size: 14 residues. The V end lost 2 bases, the J end lost 4 bases, and 11 bases lay between the germline ends. CDR3: CASSQSVGGTEAFF. CDR3 nucleotide sequence: TGTGCCAGCAGCCAAAGCGTTGGCGGCACTGAAGCTTTCTTT.

The rearrangement links TRBV15 to TRBJ2-7; D ambiguous. V gave up 1 base and J gave up 7 bases, with 8 bases separating them. The germline gives CDR1 LNHNV, CDR2 YYDKDF (reference sequence). The CDR3 has 12 residues. The CDR3: CATSRATGEQYV. The CDR3 bases are TGTGCCACCAGCAGAGCCACTGGGGAGCAGTACGTC.

The chain uses TRBV29-1 and TRBJ2-5; TRBD2 agrees at 7 bases. The CDR3 totals 14 residues. The germline V gene has CDR1 SQVTM and CDR2 ANQGSEA. V gave up 1 base and J gave up 2 bases; unmatched junction bases: 4. The CDR3 coding sequence is TGCAGCGTTGAAGGGCTAGCGGCACAAGAGACCCAGTACTTC. Amino acid sequence: CSVEGLAAQETQYF.

The chain employs TRBV19 and TRBJ2-2, with D possibly TRBD2 on 6 matching bases. CDR1 LNHDA and CDR2 SQIVND come from the germline V gene (reference sequence). Trimming shortened V by 6 bases and J by 6 bases, and 17 bases separated the two germline ends. This CDR3 spans 15 amino acids. The CDR3 nucleotides read TGTGCCAGTAGGGGGCAGGGACTTTGGTCCGGGGAGCTGTTTTTT. It is translated as CASRGQGLWSGELFF.

The gene calls are TRBV18 and TRBJ1-1, with D tentatively TRBD1 (5 bases). This CDR3 spans 16 amino acids. The germline V gene encodes CDR1 KGHSH and CDR2 LQKENI. V gave up 3 bases and J gave up 6 bases, with 20 bases separating them. The chain's CDR3 is CASSPRNGQGGAEAFF. The DNA for the CDR3 is TGTGCCAGCTCACCGCGAAACGGGCAGGGTGGGGCTGAAGCTTTCTTT.

This clone was recorded a few times. The V call is TRBV6-6, the J call TRBJ2-7, with D possibly being TRBD1 (6 bases). Per the germline V gene, CDR1 is MNHNY and CDR2 is SVGAGI (reference sequence). This CDR3 spans 14 amino acids. Between the trimmed V and J ends, which lost 6 bases and 4 bases, there was a span of 16 bases. In DNA form, the CDR3 reads TGTGCCAGCAGCATGGCTGGGGGCGCGTACGAGCAGTACTTC. As protein: CASSMAGGAYEQYF.

This chain connects TRBV5-1 to TRBJ2-3; a possible D gene is TRBD1 (6 bases). Trimming removed 5 bases from V and 0 bases from J, with 13 bases in between. The CDR3 length is 15 residues. Germline lookup yields CDR1 SGHRS and CDR2 YFSETQ. The CDR3 DNA reads as TGCGCCAGCAGTTCCGACAGGACCAGCACAGATACGCAGTATTTT. Translated, it gives CASSSDRTSTDTQYF.

The CDR3 sequence: CASSPRTSSSEQFF. CDR3 nucleotides: TGTGCCAGCAGCCCCCGGACTAGCTCGTCTGAGCAGTTCTTC. J is TRBJ2-1 and V is TRBV7-6; 8 positions agree with TRBD2. Trimming removed 5 bases from V and 9 bases from J; junction bases left unmatched: 9. The CDR3 totals 14 residues. Germline V gene data show CDR1 as SGHVS and CDR2 as FNYEAQ.

V is TRBV19 and J is TRBJ2-6, with D tentatively TRBD1 (5 bases). V was clipped by 0 bases and J by 2 bases, with 5 bases between them. CDR3 length: 15 amino acids. Per germline, CDR1 LNHDA and CDR2 SQIVND (reference sequence). The CDR3 DNA reads TGTGCCAGTAGTATAGAAGGGGCTGGGGCCAACGTCCTGACTTTC. This sequence encodes CASSIEGAGANVLTF. The full variable domain, rest sourced from reference TRBV19 and TRBJ2-6, is DGGITQSPKYLFRKEGQNVTLSCEQNLNHDAMYWYRQDPGQGLRLIYYSQIVNDFQKGDIAEGYSVSREKKESFPLTVTSAQKNPTAFYLCASSIEGAGANVLTFGAGSRLTVL.

The V gene is TRBV28, the J gene TRBJ1-2; maybe TRBD1 (6 bases). The length of the CDR3 is 12 residues. The V gene lost 7 bases and the J gene lost 5 bases, with 11 bases spanning the gap. Germline V CDR1 and CDR2: MDHEN, SYDVKM. Written as DNA, the CDR3 is TGTGCCAGCATTCGCAGGGGTTATGGCTACACCTTC. This gives the protein CASIRRGYGYTF.

This clone occurred a few times. The gene calls are TRBV7-8 and TRBJ2-7, with 7 bases aligning to TRBD2. The length of the CDR3 is 15 residues. V was pared by 2 bases and J by 1 base, with 5 bases of the junction left unmatched. Germline loops: CDR1 SGHVS, CDR2 FQNEAQ. CDR3 sequence: CASSLFWGGSYEQYF. The CDR3 DNA reads as TGTGCCAGCAGCTTATTTTGGGGGGGGTCCTACGAGCAGTACTTC.

The rearrangement joins TRBV6-2 or TRBV6-3 to TRBJ2-5, with 8 positions matching TRBD1. The CDR3 is 18 residues long. The germline V gene encodes CDR1 MNHEY and CDR2 SVGEGT. V lost 4 bases, J lost 0 bases, and 13 bases stayed unmatched. CDR3 coding DNA: TGTGCCAGCAGTTTTGACAGGGGCCGAAGTAATTACCAAGAGACCCAGTACTTC. It yields the protein CASSFDRGRSNYQETQYF.

The CDR3 DNA is TGTGCCACCAGTGATAACATCGGCGGACTTTTATACTTC. Its translation is CATSDNIGGLLYF. This sequence joins TRBV24-1 and TRBJ2-7, with D possibly TRBD2 on 5 matching bases. The V gene's germline CDR1 is KGHDR and CDR2 SFDVKD. This CDR3 has 13 amino acids. Trimming left V 3 bases short and J 13 bases short, with 18 bases between.

The V call is TRBV7-9, the J call TRBJ2-1; D is possibly TRBD1 (6 bases). CDR3 size: 16 residues. V lost 1 base and J 3 bases, leaving 13 bases between the germline ends. Germline CDR1 reads SEHNR; CDR2 reads FQNEAQ (reference sequence). The CDR3 bases are TGTGCCAGCAGCTTAGAGGGCAGGGGACGCTACAATGAGCAGTTCTTC. Amino acids: CASSLEGRGRYNEQFF. Combining the CDR3 with reference TRBV7-9 and TRBJ2-1 gives the whole variable domain DTGVSQNPRHKITKRGQNVTFRCDPISEHNRLYWYRQTLGQGPEFLTYFQNEAQLEKSRLLSDRFSAERPKGSFSTLEIQRTEQGDSAMYLCASSLEGRGRYNEQFFGPGTRLTVL.

The chain links TRBV7-9 to TRBJ1-2; D possibly corresponds to TRBD1 (5 bases). Trimming pared 4 bases from V and 7 bases from J, leaving 22 bases between. Germline CDR1 and CDR2: SEHNR and FQNEAQ (reference sequence). The CDR3 totals 16 residues. The CDR3: CASSSGNLAGRSGYTF. The CDR3 DNA sequence: TGTGCCAGCAGCTCCGGAAACTTAGCAGGGAGGAGTGGCTACACCTTC.

The chain recombines TRBV28 with TRBJ1-4; 8 bases are shared with TRBD1. The V segment lost 3 bases and the J segment 1 base; nucleotides outside the gene matches: 16. Germline V lookup: CDR1 MDHEN, CDR2 SYDVKM. This CDR3 is built from 20 residues. CDR3 nucleotides: TGTGCCAGCAGTTTCCCGACCGGGACAGGTCTTGAGGGAACTAATGAAAAACTGTTTTTT. Translated: CASSFPTGTGLEGTNEKLFF.

The chain combines TRBV19 with TRBJ1-2, with 7 positions matching TRBD1. In germline, CDR1 is LNHDA, CDR2 SQIVND (reference sequence). The CDR3 loop spans 15 amino acids. The V gene end was trimmed by 4 bases and the J gene end by 2 bases; junction bases not matched to a gene: 7. This CDR3 is CASSTTTGSNYGYTF. The CDR3 nucleotides read TGTGCCAGTAGTACCACGACAGGGTCCAACTATGGCTACACCTTC.

The genes are TRBV28 and TRBJ2-7; D is perhaps TRBD1 or TRBD2 (5 bases each). Germline V gives CDR1 MDHEN, CDR2 SYDVKM. V was pared by 6 bases and J by 3 bases, with 18 bases between. The CDR3 is 15 residues long. The CDR3 nucleotides read TGTGCCAGCAGAAGGGGAGCCTTTTCTCTCTACGAGCAGTACTTC. Protein product: CASRRGAFSLYEQYF.

The chain joins TRBV5-1 to TRBJ1-6; D possibly corresponds to TRBD1 (5 bases). CDR3 length: 15 residues. Trimming removed 4 bases from V and 8 bases from J, with 16 bases in between. Germline CDR1 SGHRS, CDR2 YFSETQ. The CDR3 loop is CASSGTPGWDSPLHF. The DNA of the CDR3 is TGCGCCAGCAGCGGTACGCCAGGGTGGGATTCACCCCTCCACTTT.

This chain uses TRBV19 with TRBJ2-5, with 7 nucleotides matching TRBD1. The CDR3 runs 16 residues. Trimming at V came to 5 bases and at J to 1 base, leaving 10 bases not matched to a gene. Per the germline V gene, CDR1 is LNHDA and CDR2 is SQIVND (reference sequence). The chain's CDR3 is CASSPQLGQLQETQYF. The DNA of the CDR3 is TGTGCCAGTAGTCCACAATTGGGACAGCTCCAAGAGACCCAGTACTTC.

The J gene is TRBJ2-3, the V gene TRBV6-5; 8 positions match TRBD2. This CDR3 has 15 residues. V lost 6 bases, J lost 0 bases, and 5 bases stayed unmatched. Germline V gene sequence: CDR1 MNHEY, CDR2 SVGAGI. The CDR3 nucleotides read TGTGCCAGCAGCCACTCGGGGGGGAGCACAGATACGCAGTATTTT. This encodes CASSHSGGSTDTQYF.

The V gene is TRBV28, the J gene TRBJ2-3; perhaps TRBD1 as D (5 bases). Germline values: CDR1 MDHEN, CDR2 SYDVKM. The CDR3 spans 15 residues. Trimming stripped 5 bases from V and 7 bases from J, with 19 bases between. CDR3 loop: CASSPIGDNRNTQYF. CDR3 DNA: TGTGCCAGCAGTCCCATAGGGGATAATAGAAATACGCAGTATTTT.

The V gene is TRBV3-1 (or the pseudogene TRBV3-2), the J gene TRBJ2-3; TRBD2 agrees at 7 bases. The CDR3 contains 15 residues. V dropped 1 base and J dropped 2; count of bases not matched to a gene: 3. Germline V gene sequence: CDR1 LGHDT, CDR2 YNNKEL (reference sequence). In nucleotides, the CDR3 is TGTGCCAGCAGCCAAGGTCTAGCGGCCACAGATACGCAGTATTTT. Its protein product is CASSQGLAATDTQYF.